This T cell receptor (beta chain) stems from a study of human T cells and chemical hapten exposure. Library preparation tagged each individual cDNA molecule with a unique molecular identifier. Study processing details: Sample TCR counts, which ranged from about 23,224 to 690,600, had a median of about 100,000. One entry per CDR3 protein, called by TCRdb with MiXCR from the 5' RACE reads. TCRdb, rather than the study authors, made the V and J calls. There are 65,000 to 90,000 distinct CDR3 sequences in the sample; 15% to 20% occur only once, and over 6.5% lies in the top ten. General observations from the study: No change in TCRs above 1 in 1000 frequency was produced by DPC sensitization.

The CDR3 covers 13 residues. V shed 6 bases, J shed 12 bases, and the junction held 11 bases outside the gene matches. Germline assignment: CDR1 MDHEN and CDR2 SYDVKM. For this clonotype: No antigen is known for it.

The authors' total RNA extraction used unfractionated whole blood. The source is a female donor in good health. The chain recombines TRBV28 with TRBJ1-2; 9 bases align to TRBD1. The CDR3 reads CASSPLGQGLNTF. DNA of the CDR3: TGTGCCAGCAGCCCCCTGGGACAGGGTTTAAACACCTTC.